These 15 T cell receptor beta chains came from one sample sequenced in a study of control samples from healthy donors and cancer patients. Profiled with immunoSEQ multiplex PCR; TCRdb holds only in-frame clones, not every one. The profile covers 120,000 or so clones, with less than 95% appearing a single time and approximately 4% taken by the ten largest. The sample comprised blood. The receptors here all came from a young man in good health.

The chain carries TRBV29-1 and TRBJ2-1; TRBD1 might be the D (8 bases). V was trimmed by 5 bases and J by 7 bases, leaving 15 bases between them. Germline CDR1 and CDR2: SQVTM and ANQGSEA. The CDR3 is 13 residues long. CDR3 bases: TGCAGCGTTACCAGGGGGCGGGGGAATGAGCAGTTCTTC. The encoded protein is CSVTRGRGNEQFF.

This chain connects TRBV2 to TRBJ2-5; possible D gene TRBD2, 5 bases. Germline CDR1 is SNHLY and CDR2 is FYNNEI. This CDR3 comprises 13 residues. V lost 7 bases and J 5 bases, leaving 14 bases between the germline ends. CDR3 in DNA: TGTGCCAGCATCGGCGGGCCCGGGGAGACCCAGTACTTC. This gives the protein CASIGGPGETQYF. The full variable domain, rest sourced from reference TRBV2 and TRBJ2-5, is EPEVTQTPSHQVTQMGQEVILRCVPISNHLYFYWYRQILGQKVEFLVSFYNNEISEKSEIFDDQFSVERPDGSNFTLKIRSTKLEDSAMYFCASIGGPGETQYFGPGTRLLVL.

CDR3 DNA sequence: TGTGCCAGCAGCTTAGGGCACTCCTACGAGCAGTACTTC. Translation: CASSLGHSYEQYF. The chain links TRBV11-2 to TRBJ2-7; no clear D gene. V was cut by 1 base and J by 0 bases, with 4 bases left in between. This CDR3 is built from 13 residues. CDR1 and CDR2 (germline): SGHAT, FQNNGV.

In this sample, this clone turned up once. This sequence joins TRBV7-9 and TRBJ2-6; maybe TRBD2 (6 bases). Deletions cut 5 bases from V and 2 bases from J, with 13 bases between. This CDR3 comprises 16 residues. Germline loops: CDR1 SEHNR, CDR2 FQNEAQ (reference sequence). The CDR3 sequence: CASSPPRGAGANVLTF. The CDR3 DNA reads as TGTGCCAGCAGCCCCCCGCGGGGCGCTGGGGCCAACGTCCTGACTTTC.

The V and J genes are TRBV7-9 and TRBJ1-4; D remains ambiguous. The V and J ends lost 1 base and 0 bases respectively, with 9 bases between them. Germline lookup yields CDR1 SEHNR and CDR2 FQNEAQ (reference sequence). The CDR3 covers 16 residues. In DNA form, the CDR3 reads TGTGCCAGCAGCTTAGTAATCAGTGCAACTAATGAAAAACTGTTTTTT. Its protein is CASSLVISATNEKLFF.

The genes are TRBV27 and TRBJ1-2; D is unresolved. Per germline, CDR1 MNHEY and CDR2 SMNVEV (reference sequence). V shed 4 bases and J shed 3 bases, with 15 bases lying between them. The CDR3 extends over 15 amino acids. In DNA, the CDR3 is TGTGCCAGCAGTTCTTTGGGCAGGCGGGACTATGGCTACACCTTC. Its translation: CASSSLGRRDYGYTF.

This sequence joins TRBV28 and TRBJ1-2, with TRBD1 matching 7 bases. The ends lost 2 bases at V and 7 bases at J; junction bases unmatched: 7. CDR3 length: 14 residues. Germline V gene sequence: CDR1 MDHEN, CDR2 SYDVKM. CDR3 region: CASSLPNYRGGYTF. The CDR3 coding sequence is TGTGCCAGCAGTTTACCGAACTACAGGGGTGGCTACACCTTC.

This clone appeared once. V gene TRBV4-1 combines with J gene TRBJ1-4; a possible D gene is TRBD1 (6 bases). V was shortened by 2 bases and J by 8 bases, with 15 bases between the two germline ends. Germline V gene data show CDR1 as MGHRA and CDR2 as YSYEKL. The CDR3 has 15 amino acids. Here the CDR3 reads CASSQNPGAFEKLFF. In nucleotides, the CDR3 is TGCGCCAGCAGCCAAAATCCGGGGGCGTTCGAAAAACTGTTTTTT.

CDR3 DNA sequence: TGTGCCAGTAGTATTCACTCGGCAGGCCATTATGGCTACACCTTC. Translation gives CASSIHSAGHYGYTF. V gene TRBV19 combines with J gene TRBJ1-2; D uncertain. CDR3 length equals 15 residues. Trimming took 3 bases from V and 5 from J, leaving 16 bases between them. Germline lookup yields CDR1 LNHDA and CDR2 SQIVND (reference sequence).

The chain has TRBV19 and TRBJ1-1; 8 nucleotides line up with TRBD1. CDR3 length: 13 residues. After removal of 8 bases from V and 1 base from J, the junction contained 3 bases not matched to a gene. Looked up from germline, CDR1 is LNHDA and CDR2 is SQIVND (reference sequence). Here the CDR3 DNA reads TGTGCCAGTTTAGGACAGGGGAACACTGAAGCTTTCTTT. Translated: CASLGQGNTEAFF.

In DNA form, the CDR3 reads TGTGCCAGCAGCTTCCGAGGGCACACTGAAGCTTTCTTT. It codes for CASSFRGHTEAFF. The V gene is TRBV5-5, the J gene TRBJ1-1, with D uncertain. CDR3 size: 13 residues. Between the trimmed V and J ends, which lost 2 bases and 3 bases, there was a span of 8 bases. Per the germline V gene, CDR1 is SGHKS and CDR2 is YYEKEE (reference sequence).

The chain carries TRBV10-1 and TRBJ2-3; D is undetermined. V lost 3 bases and J 0 bases, leaving 10 bases between the germline ends. CDR1 WNHNN and CDR2 SYGVQD come from the germline V gene (reference sequence). The CDR3 loop spans 15 amino acids. CDR3 coding DNA: TGCGCCAGCAGTGATTGGGGTACCAGCACAGATACGCAGTATTTT. Protein product: CASSDWGTSTDTQYF.

The CDR3 region is CASSGSGYSSYEQYF. The CDR3 DNA is TGTGCCAGCAGTGGGTCCGGGTATAGCTCCTACGAGCAGTACTTC. The gene calls are TRBV2 and TRBJ2-7; no definite D call. The CDR3 spans 15 residues. V shed 4 bases and J shed 0 bases, with 13 bases lying between them. Germline CDR1 is SNHLY and CDR2 is FYNNEI.

This chain links TRBV7-3 with TRBJ2-1; D is unresolved. CDR3 length: 13 amino acids. V shed 2 bases and J shed 6 bases, with 8 bases lying between them. Germline V gene data show CDR1 as SGHTA and CDR2 as FQGTGA. The CDR3 loop is CASSLGRSNEQFF. The CDR3 DNA sequence: TGTGCCAGCAGCTTAGGCAGGAGCAATGAGCAGTTCTTC.

This rearrangement joins TRBV7-2 to TRBJ2-3, with TRBD1 matching over 7 bases. V was clipped by 6 bases and J by 6 bases; unmatched bases: 9. This CDR3 is 14 amino acids long. Germline V gene data show CDR1 as SGHTA and CDR2 as FQGNSA. The CDR3 spells CASRPNRGWDTQYF. DNA of the CDR3: TGTGCCAGCAGACCAAACAGGGGATGGGATACGCAGTATTTT.